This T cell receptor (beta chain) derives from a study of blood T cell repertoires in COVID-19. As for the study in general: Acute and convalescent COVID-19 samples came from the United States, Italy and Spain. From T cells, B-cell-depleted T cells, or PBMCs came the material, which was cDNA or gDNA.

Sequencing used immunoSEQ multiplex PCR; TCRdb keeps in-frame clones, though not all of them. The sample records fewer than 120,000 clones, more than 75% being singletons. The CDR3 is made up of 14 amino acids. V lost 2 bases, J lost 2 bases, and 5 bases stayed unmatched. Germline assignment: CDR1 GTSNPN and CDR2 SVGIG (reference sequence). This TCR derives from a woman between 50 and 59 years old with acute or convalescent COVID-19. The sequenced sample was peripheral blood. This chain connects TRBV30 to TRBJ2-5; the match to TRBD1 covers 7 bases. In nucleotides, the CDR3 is TGTGCCTGGAGTAGGGACAGCGGTCAAGAGACCCAGTACTTC. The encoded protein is CAWSRDSGQETQYF.